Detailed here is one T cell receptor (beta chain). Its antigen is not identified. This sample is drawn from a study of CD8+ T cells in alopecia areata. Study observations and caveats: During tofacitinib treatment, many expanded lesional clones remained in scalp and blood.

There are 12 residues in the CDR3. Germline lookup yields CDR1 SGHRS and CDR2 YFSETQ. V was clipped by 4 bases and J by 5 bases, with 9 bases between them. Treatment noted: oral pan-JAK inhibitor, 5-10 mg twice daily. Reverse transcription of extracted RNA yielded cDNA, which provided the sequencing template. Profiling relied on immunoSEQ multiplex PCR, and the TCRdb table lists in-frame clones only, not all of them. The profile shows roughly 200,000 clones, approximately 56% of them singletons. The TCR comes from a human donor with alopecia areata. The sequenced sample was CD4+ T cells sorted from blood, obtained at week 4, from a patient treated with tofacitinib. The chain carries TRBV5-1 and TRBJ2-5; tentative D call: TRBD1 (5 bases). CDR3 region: CASSPGLETQYF. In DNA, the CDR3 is TGCGCCAGCAGCCCAGGGCTGGAGACCCAGTACTTC.